This T cell receptor (beta chain) came from a study of blood T cell repertoires in COVID-19. Background on the study: Two negative PCRs, clearance, or symptom resolution were required of recovered Cohort 3 donors. In each case, the material was cDNA or gDNA derived from T cells, B-cell-depleted T cells, or PBMCs.

Under the authors' procedure: From reference gene primer amplification, estimates of nucleated cell counts were derived. The repertoire was sequenced with immunoSEQ multiplex PCR; TCRdb's copy has only in-frame clones and lacks some. Clonal size and the V and J genes are those of that table, whereas D and trimming came from the DNA. This table has more than 200,000 clones, roughly 87% appearing once. Sequencing was done on a sample of PBMCs or T cells enriched from blood (not recorded which). The receptor comes from a man under 40 in a cohort exposed to, infected with or recovered from COVID-19 (not recorded which).

The CDR3 DNA sequence: TGTGCCAGCAGTTTCAGTAACACCGGGGAGCTGTTTTTT. Protein product: CASSFSNTGELFF. This chain uses TRBV28 with TRBJ2-2; D gene uncertain. Trimming removed 3 bases from V and 2 bases from J, with 4 bases in between. The CDR3 spans 13 residues. Germline lookup yields CDR1 MDHEN and CDR2 SYDVKM. The variable domain in full, completed from reference TRBV28 and TRBJ2-2, reads DVKVTQSSRYLVKRTGEKVFLECVQDMDHENMFWYRQDPGLGLRLIYFSYDVKMKEKGDIPEGYSVSREKKERFSLILESASTNQTSMYLCASSFSNTGELFFGEGSRLTVL.